This T cell receptor beta chain was captured in a study of T cells in Graves' hyperthyroidism and ophthalmopathy. TCR beta CDR3 regions were amplified from RNA. Using the HTBI primer set, a first-round RT-PCR was run on the TCR CDR3. TCRdb reprocessed the multiplex PCR reads via MiXCR and lists one record per CDR3 protein. The table shows approximately 610,000 distinct CDR3 sequences, with 16% occurring only once. CDR3 size: 15 residues. V was pared by 4 bases and J by 6 bases, with 9 bases of the junction left unmatched. CDR1 is MGHDK, CDR2 SYGVNS, per germline. Patients aged 18 to 65 had newly diagnosed hyperthyroidism lasting under 2 months. Exclusion followed for patients with uncontrolled infection, other autoimmune disease, pregnancy or lactation. Diagnosis rested on symptoms, serum thyroxine and TRAb, thyroid ultrasound, and orbital computed tomography.

The chain is built from TRBV25-1 and TRBJ1-1; 9 bases are a match to TRBD1. Specimen: blood. The TCR comes from a woman under 30 with Graves' hyperthyroidism. Written as DNA, the CDR3 is TGTGCCAGCAGTGTCCTGACAGGGGGTCGCCCTGAAGCTTTCTTT. Amino acid sequence: CASSVLTGGRPEAFF.